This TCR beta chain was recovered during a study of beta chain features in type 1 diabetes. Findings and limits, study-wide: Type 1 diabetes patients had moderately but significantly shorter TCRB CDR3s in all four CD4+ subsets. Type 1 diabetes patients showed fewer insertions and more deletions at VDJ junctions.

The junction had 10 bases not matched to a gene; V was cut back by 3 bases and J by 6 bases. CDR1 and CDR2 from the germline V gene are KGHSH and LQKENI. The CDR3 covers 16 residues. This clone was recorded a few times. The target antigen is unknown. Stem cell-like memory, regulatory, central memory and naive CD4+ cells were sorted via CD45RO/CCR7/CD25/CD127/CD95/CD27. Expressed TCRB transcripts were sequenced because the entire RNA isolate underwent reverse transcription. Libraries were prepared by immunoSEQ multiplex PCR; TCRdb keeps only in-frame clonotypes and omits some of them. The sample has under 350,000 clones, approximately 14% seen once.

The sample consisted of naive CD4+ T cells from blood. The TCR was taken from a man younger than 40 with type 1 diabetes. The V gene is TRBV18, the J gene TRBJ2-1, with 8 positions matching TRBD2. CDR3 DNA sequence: TGTGCCAGCTCACCGATCGCACTAGCGGCAACCAATGAGCAGTTCTTC. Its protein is CASSPIALAATNEQFF.